This T cell receptor (beta chain) came from a study of early stage breast cancer tumors. The overall study: About 80% of the 16 invasive tumors were ER+, PR+ and HER2-.

TCRdb's copy holds only in-frame clones and misses some; the assay was immunoSEQ multiplex PCR. This table holds about 14,000 clones, 79% found once. The specimen sequenced was normal breast tissue next to the tumor. The sequence derives from a person aged 50-59 years with breast cancer.

The CDR3 protein is CASSTGQGVSLFGEQYF. DNA for the CDR3: TGTGCCAGCAGCACGGGACAGGGCGTCTCCCTTTTTGGGGAGCAGTACTTC. The chain combines TRBV7-2 with TRBJ2-7, with 9 bases fitting TRBD1. The CDR3 is 17 residues long. Germline V CDR1 and CDR2: SGHTA, FQGNSA. Trimming cost V 5 bases and J 7 bases; bases outside gene matches: 18.